These 22 T cell receptor beta chains share one sample of origin, sequenced in a study of preoperative IRX-2 immunotherapy in early breast cancer. Sequencing used immunoSEQ multiplex PCR; TCRdb keeps in-frame clones, though not all of them. The table lists tens of thousands of clones, about four fifths of them singletons. Regarding treatment: preoperative locoregional IRX-2 cytokine immunotherapy. The sequences come from lymph node tissue, collected after IRX-2 immunotherapy. Source of these receptors: a human donor with breast cancer.

V usage is TRBV28 and J usage is TRBJ1-2; 7 bases match TRBD1. The CDR3 spans 16 residues. Trimming removed 4 bases from V and 0 bases from J; junction bases left unmatched: 8. The germline gives CDR1 MDHEN, CDR2 SYDVKM. The DNA for the CDR3 is TGTGCCAGCAGTTCATACAACAGGGGATCTAACTATGGCTACACCTTC. Translated: CASSSYNRGSNYGYTF.

This sequence joins TRBV11-3 and TRBJ2-7; either TRBD1 or TRBD2 may fit D (6 bases each). CDR1 is SGHNT, CDR2 YENEEA, per germline. V lost 0 bases to trimming and J lost 3 bases, with 18 bases between them. This CDR3 comprises 17 residues. The CDR3 reads CASSLDLSGARNYEQYF. For the CDR3, the DNA is TGTGCCAGCAGCTTAGATCTTTCGGGGGCCAGAAACTACGAGCAGTACTTC.

This clone was counted only a few times. The gene calls are TRBV19 and TRBJ2-1, with D maybe TRBD1 (5 bases). Trimming took 7 bases from V and 8 from J, leaving 15 bases between them. Germline lookup yields CDR1 LNHDA and CDR2 SQIVND (reference sequence). The CDR3 consists of 13 residues. The CDR3 nucleotides are TGTGCCAGTAATCCGACAGTTCTCGATGAGCAGTTCTTC. Translating it yields CASNPTVLDEQFF.

V gene TRBV5-1 combines with J gene TRBJ1-5; D is unresolved. CDR1 and CDR2 from the germline V gene are SGHRS and YFSETQ. Trimming left V 0 bases short and J 0 bases short, with 7 bases between. The CDR3 runs 15 residues. The CDR3 sequence: CASSLDPDSNQPQHF. The CDR3, as DNA: TGCGCCAGCAGCTTGGACCCCGATAGCAATCAGCCCCAGCATTTT.

The table lists this clone with a few counts. The chain uses TRBV6-8 and TRBJ1-5, with TRBD1 as a possible D gene (5 bases). This CDR3 region has 14 residues. V lost 5 bases to trimming and J lost 1 base, with 9 bases between them. The germline CDR1 and CDR2 sequences are MNHGY and SAAAGT. The CDR3 sequence: CASSRDGSNQPQHF. The CDR3 DNA reads TGTGCCAGCAGTCGGGACGGGAGCAATCAGCCCCAGCATTTT.

The chain combines TRBV10-2 with TRBJ1-2; D is ambiguous. CDR1 and CDR2 from the germline V gene are WSHSY and SAAADI. V was cut by 6 bases and J by 5 bases, with 16 bases left in between. The CDR3 is 14 residues long. The CDR3 reads CASRPERTGYGYTF. The DNA of the CDR3 is TGCGCCAGCAGGCCGGAGAGAACCGGGTATGGCTACACCTTC.

On this clone itself: A junction boundary mismatches the germline segment, possibly from a read error. The gene calls are TRBV15 and TRBJ2-6; weak D call: TRBD1 (5 bases). Germline loops: CDR1 LNHNV, CDR2 YYDKDF (reference sequence). This CDR3 comprises 14 residues. The CDR3: CATSRNTGANVLIF. The CDR3 DNA sequence: TGTGCCACCAGCAGAAATACTGGGGCCAACGTCCTGATTTTC.

The chain carries TRBV28 and TRBJ1-2; the D gene is possibly TRBD1 (6 bases). Trimming stripped 8 bases from V and 0 bases from J, with 28 bases between. The CDR3 consists of 19 residues. Germline V gene data show CDR1 as MDHEN and CDR2 as SYDVKM. The CDR3: CASHVRGGPFTSTNYGYTF. The CDR3 DNA is TGTGCCAGCCATGTTCGGGGGGGGCCTTTCACCTCAACTAACTATGGCTACACCTTC.

This chain uses TRBV6-8 with TRBJ2-5; tentatively, D is TRBD2 (5 bases). The CDR3 has 15 residues. Germline CDR1 is MNHGY and CDR2 is SAAAGT. With 5 bases removed from V and 3 bases from J, the gap between germline ends came to 16 bases. Here the CDR3 DNA reads TGTGCCAGCAGTCTCCTACGGGGATGGGAAGAGACCCAGTACTTC. Translating gives CASSLLRGWEETQYF.

This chain links TRBV16 with TRBJ1-5; D not certain. Germline V CDR1 and CDR2: KGHSY, FQNENV. CDR3 size: 14 residues. Trimming left V 4 bases short and J 4 bases short, with 11 bases between. In nucleotides, the CDR3 is TGTGCCAGCAGCCTCCCCGGAGTAAATCAGCCCCAGCATTTT. Translating gives CASSLPGVNQPQHF.

This chain connects TRBV11-3 to TRBJ2-7; TRBD2 is a possible D gene (6 bases). Trimming left V 2 bases short and J 0 bases short, with 8 bases between. This CDR3 is built from 14 residues. CDR1 and CDR2 (germline): SGHNT, YENEEA. The CDR3 here is CASSLSGYSYEQYF. CDR3 coding DNA: TGTGCCAGCAGCTTAAGCGGGTACTCCTACGAGCAGTACTTC.

CDR3 loop: CASSYGTPSGIDEQYF. CDR3 DNA sequence: TGTGCCAGCAGTTACGGGACTCCTAGCGGGATAGACGAGCAGTACTTC. The rearrangement joins TRBV6-8 to TRBJ2-7, with 9 bases identical to TRBD2. The CDR3 length is 16 residues. In germline, CDR1 is MNHGY, CDR2 SAAAGT. J was trimmed by 5 bases and V by 2 bases; bases with no gene match: 10.

The rearrangement joins TRBV29-1 to TRBJ1-2; D might be TRBD1 (5 bases). V was trimmed by 0 bases and J by 2 bases, leaving 10 bases between them. Germline V gives CDR1 SQVTM, CDR2 ANQGSEA. The CDR3 has 14 residues. CDR3 DNA sequence: TGCAGCGTTGAAGACATCGACAGAAACTATGGCTACACCTTC. This translates into CSVEDIDRNYGYTF.

This chain joins TRBV6-8 and TRBJ1-2, with unresolved D. This CDR3 has 13 residues. V dropped 10 bases and J dropped 1 base, with 13 bases sitting between them. Looked up from germline, CDR1 is MNHGY and CDR2 is SAAAGT. The CDR3 nucleotides are TGTGCCATAAACGACGGAGTTAACTATGGCTACACCTTC. It is translated as CAINDGVNYGYTF.

The rearrangement uses TRBV7-1 and TRBJ2-2, with 7 bases aligning to TRBD1. TRBV7-1 is identified as an open reading frame with a role that is uncertain. The V gene end was trimmed by 8 bases and the J gene end by 6 bases; junction bases not matched to a gene: 6. CDR3 length: 13 residues. CDR3 in DNA: TGTGCCAGCCGAATAACAGGGGCCGGGGAGCTGTTTTTT. Its protein product is CASRITGAGELFF.

The chain combines TRBV6-4 with TRBJ2-7; D is uncertain. The CDR3 covers 14 residues. The V and J ends lost 3 bases and 3 bases respectively, with 12 bases between them. Looked up from germline, CDR1 is MRHNA and CDR2 is SNTAGT. CDR3 nucleotide sequence: TGTGCCAGCAGTGAAGGGTTTATCCGCTACGAGCAGTACTTC. This encodes CASSEGFIRYEQYF.

The chain combines TRBV11-3 with TRBJ2-3, with D possibly TRBD1 on 6 matching bases. CDR3 length: 14 residues. Germline V gene data show CDR1 as SGHNT and CDR2 as YENEEA. Trimming cost V 7 bases and J 2 bases, with 13 bases left between them. DNA for the CDR3: TGTGCCAGCACGATAGGGGGTTCCACAGATACGCAGTATTTT. This codes for CASTIGGSTDTQYF.

The chain employs TRBV30 and TRBJ1-1; D gene ambiguous. The CDR3 has 13 amino acids. Trimming cost V 4 bases and J 3 bases, with 12 bases left between them. CDR1 and CDR2 from the germline V gene are GTSNPN and SVGIG (reference sequence). CDR3 sequence reads: CAWTFAKDTEAFF. CDR3 coding DNA: TGTGCCTGGACCTTCGCGAAGGACACTGAAGCTTTCTTT.

The rearrangement links TRBV4-1 to TRBJ2-1; 9 bases are shared with TRBD1. The length of the CDR3 is 21 residues. Unmatched junction bases numbered 30, after V lost 1 base and J lost 14 bases. Germline V gene sequence: CDR1 MGHRA, CDR2 YSYEKL. CDR3 DNA sequence: TGCGCCAGCAGCCAAGGTTATGTGGGACAGGGCCTTGAGACGTTTGAGACAAAGAAGTTCTTC. It encodes CASSQGYVGQGLETFETKKFF.

The chain joins TRBV28 to TRBJ2-7; D possibly corresponds to TRBD2 (5 bases). Trimming left V 1 base short and J 1 base short, with 8 bases between. In germline, CDR1 is MDHEN, CDR2 SYDVKM. This CDR3 has 14 residues. Here the CDR3 reads CASSLSAGSYEQYF. CDR3 in DNA: TGTGCCAGCAGTTTATCTGCGGGTTCCTACGAGCAGTACTTC. The whole variable domain, remainder taken from reference TRBV28 and TRBJ2-7, is DVKVTQSSRYLVKRTGEKVFLECVQDMDHENMFWYRQDPGLGLRLIYFSYDVKMKEKGDIPEGYSVSREKKERFSLILESASTNQTSMYLCASSLSAGSYEQYFGPGTRLTVT.

The CDR3 sequence: CASKIPGLPNTEAFF. The DNA for the CDR3 is TGTGCCAGCAAAATCCCGGGCCTGCCGAACACTGAAGCTTTCTTT. The chain links TRBV12-5 to TRBJ1-1; the D is unclear. From germline, CDR1 is LGHNT and CDR2 FRNRAP. The CDR3 length is 15 residues.

The CDR3 loop is CASRDVNYGYTF. As DNA, the CDR3 is TGTGCCAGTAGGGACGTTAACTATGGCTACACCTTC. The chain carries TRBV19 and TRBJ1-2; D gene ambiguous. The CDR3 consists of 12 residues. The V gene lost 6 bases and the J gene lost 1 base, with 6 bases spanning the gap. Germline-derived CDR1 and CDR2 are LNHDA and SQIVND (reference sequence).